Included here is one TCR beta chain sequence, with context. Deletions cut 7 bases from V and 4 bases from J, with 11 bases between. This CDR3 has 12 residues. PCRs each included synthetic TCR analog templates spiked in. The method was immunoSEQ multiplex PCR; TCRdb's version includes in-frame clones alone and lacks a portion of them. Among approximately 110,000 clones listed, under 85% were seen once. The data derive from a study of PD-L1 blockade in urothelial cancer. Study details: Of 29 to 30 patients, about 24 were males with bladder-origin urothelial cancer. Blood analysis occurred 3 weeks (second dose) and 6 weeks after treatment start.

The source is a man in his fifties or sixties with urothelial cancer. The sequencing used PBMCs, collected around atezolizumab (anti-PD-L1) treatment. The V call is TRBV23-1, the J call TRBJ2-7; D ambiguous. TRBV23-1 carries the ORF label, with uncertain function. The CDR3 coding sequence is TGCGCCAGCACACAACAAAGATACGAGCAGTACTTC. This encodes CASTQQRYEQYF.